This T cell receptor (beta chain) was obtained from a study of human T cells and chemical hapten exposure. Study results and limitations: With alopecia, donors may have immune responses unlike healthy people's.

In this sample, this clonotype turned up many times. The antigen is unknown. This CDR3 region has 15 residues. Germline loops: CDR1 MDHEN, CDR2 SYDVKM. The trim removed 4 bases at V and 4 bases at J, leaving 8 bases unmatched. The time point: pre-sensitization, week 0. As to treatment: therapeutic diphenylcyclopropenone sensitization with weekly scalp DPC. TCRdb used MiXCR to reprocess the RACE reads, holding one entry per CDR3 protein. The sample shows around 350,000 distinct CDR3 sequences, around 5.5% of them seen only once. This rearrangement joins TRBV28 to TRBJ2-7; 9 nucleotides match TRBD1. The clonotype comes from a woman under 30 with alopecia areata. Some clones in this sample may be carry-over from other donors' samples. The sample here was whole blood, taken in connection with sensitization to the hapten diphenylcyclopropenone (DPC). CDR3 DNA sequence: TGTGCCAGCAGTTCACAGGGACAGGGAGGGTACGAGCAGTACTTC. Translating gives CASSSQGQGGYEQYF.